This TCR beta chain was identified in a study of identical twins. This clonotype was counted at least ten times. The antigen is not known. Overall study findings and caveats: The abundant beta clonotypes from cord blood had fewer insertions, and memory repertoires had none of this.

The CDR3 is 15 residues long. CDR1 is MNHEY and CDR2 is SMNVEV in the germline V gene (reference sequence). V lost 0 bases, J lost 0 bases, and 3 bases lay in between. TCRdb analysed the 5' RACE reads with MiXCR anew, one entry per CDR3 protein. This table holds roughly 750,000 distinct CDR3 sequences, 21% found once. These data were likewise used in another study, on T cells expressing NK-cell markers. Turning to that study: Expanded clones of NKG2C+ T cells had an unclear HCMV specificity.

The source material was PBMCs. This chain links TRBV27 with TRBJ2-6; D ambiguous. This sequence was found in a woman aged 18-30 years in good health. The CDR3 coding sequence is TGTGCCAGCAGTTTATCCCCCTCTGGGGCCAACGTCCTGACTTTC. Its protein product is CASSLSPSGANVLTF.